Below are 5 T cell receptor beta chains sequenced from a single sample in a study of CD8 T cells in Susac syndrome. An amount of RNA that ranged from roughly 0.45 to 1 ug was reverse transcribed with random hexamers. Via MiXCR, TCRdb re-called the immunoSEQ multiplex PCR reads, giving one row per CDR3 protein. Here the sample spans some 180,000 distinct CDR3 sequences, 90% to 95% being singletons. Sequenced material: CD4+ T cells from PBMCs. The receptor source for this set is a human donor with Susac syndrome.

V is TRBV18 and J is TRBJ2-7; D unresolved. The CDR3 extends over 15 amino acids. Trimming cost V 0 bases and J 4 bases, with 13 bases left between them. Germline CDR1 and CDR2: KGHSH and LQKENI. In nucleotides, the CDR3 is TGTGCCAGCTCACCACCGCGATTGGGTGATTACGAGCAGTACTTC. Protein sequence: CASSPPRLGDYEQYF.

The chain has TRBV20-1 and TRBJ2-1; D unclear. The CDR3 runs to 13 residues. The germline CDR1 and CDR2 sequences are DFQATT and SNEGSKA (reference sequence). With 3 bases removed from V and 5 bases from J, the gap between germline ends came to 11 bases. The CDR3 nucleotides are TGCAGTGCTAGGCAGCCAGCGCACAATGAGCAGTTCTTC. This gives the protein CSARQPAHNEQFF.

The V and J genes are TRBV29-1 and TRBJ1-1; no clear D. The CDR3 runs to 13 residues. With 3 bases removed from V and 5 bases from J, the gap between germline ends came to 13 bases. Germline CDR1 and CDR2: SQVTM and ANQGSEA. CDR3 loop: CSVETAPGTEAFF. The CDR3, as DNA: TGCAGCGTTGAGACGGCTCCCGGGACTGAAGCTTTCTTT.

The chain links TRBV7-2 to TRBJ2-5; possible D gene TRBD2, 7 bases. V lost 8 bases and J 4 bases, leaving 11 bases between the germline ends. Germline lookup yields CDR1 SGHTA and CDR2 FQGNSA. This CDR3 has 12 residues. The CDR3 coding sequence is TGTGCCAGCGGAGGGGGGGGAGAGACCCAGTACTTC. This translates into CASGGGGETQYF.

The chain recombines TRBV14 with TRBJ1-1, with D tentatively TRBD1 (6 bases). V lost 4 bases, J lost 4 bases, and 13 bases lay in between. This CDR3 is built from 14 residues. CDR1 is SGHDN and CDR2 is FVKESK in the germline V gene. The CDR3 is CASSRSQGLTEAFF. The CDR3 DNA reads TGTGCCAGCAGCCGGTCACAGGGCCTCACTGAAGCTTTCTTT.